These T cell receptor beta chains were read from a single sample in a study of blood T cells in healthy people across ages. Each CDR3 protein gets one entry after TCRdb re-called the 5' RACE reads with MiXCR. The table lists over 450,000 distinct CDR3 sequences, 24% of them singletons. The sample was also linked to a second study, of T cells of mothers and their children.

The sequencing sample was made of blood. The receptors originated from a boy younger than 18 in good health. CDR3s include the opening cysteine and the closing phenylalanine or tryptophan. The order of the fields is V gene, D gene, clone size, J gene, CDR3 DNA, CDR3 protein. A D gene is named only where the DNA matches it firmly. Expanded clones get a size class; other rows say once, few or many, or leave the size out.

v_gene: TRBV7-3; d_gene: .; abundance: many; j_gene: TRBJ2-5; CDR3nt: TGTGCCAGCAGCCCGACTAGTGGAGAGACCCAGTACTTC; CDR3aa: CASSPTSGETQYF
v_gene: TRBV6-2/TRBV6-3; d_gene: .; abundance: .; j_gene: TRBJ1-2; CDR3nt: TGTGCCAGCAGTTACATAGACAACTATGGCTACACCTTC; CDR3aa: CASSYIDNYGYTF
v_gene: TRBV12-3/TRBV12-4; d_gene: TRBD2; abundance: .; j_gene: TRBJ2-7; CDR3nt: TGTGCCAGCAGTCCCGCTAGCGGGAGGTCCATCGAGCAGTACTTC; CDR3aa: CASSPASGRSIEQYF
v_gene: TRBV28; d_gene: .; abundance: .; j_gene: TRBJ2-7; CDR3nt: TGTGCCAGCAGTTTAGAACTAGGAACCTCCTACGAGCAGTACTTC; CDR3aa: CASSLELGTSYEQYF
v_gene: TRBV29-1; d_gene: TRBD2; abundance: .; j_gene: TRBJ2-1; CDR3nt: TGCAGCGTCCGCCGGACTAGCGGGAGGGTCGAAGAGCAGTTCTTC; CDR3aa: CSVRRTSGRVEEQFF
v_gene: TRBV7-2; d_gene: .; abundance: .; j_gene: TRBJ1-5; CDR3nt: TGTGCCAGCAGCTTAGGTCGGGCCCAGAGGGCTTATCAGCCCCAGCATTTT; CDR3aa: CASSLGRAQRAYQPQHF
v_gene: TRBV6-2/TRBV6-3; d_gene: .; abundance: few; j_gene: TRBJ2-7; CDR3nt: TGTGCCAGCTTACAACCGGGGGACAGTTCCTACGAGCAGTACTTC; CDR3aa: CASLQPGDSSYEQYF
v_gene: TRBV29-1; d_gene: .; abundance: many; j_gene: TRBJ2-5; CDR3nt: TGCAGCGTTTGTCGGGGGAGGAACCAAGAGACCCAGTACTTC; CDR3aa: CSVCRGRNQETQYF
v_gene: TRBV12-3/TRBV12-4; d_gene: .; abundance: .; j_gene: TRBJ2-1; CDR3nt: TGTGCCAGCAGTTTAGGGGACGGGGGAAGGTGGCAGTTCTTC; CDR3aa: CASSLGDGGRWQFF
v_gene: TRBV27; d_gene: .; abundance: few; j_gene: TRBJ1-1; CDR3nt: TGTGCCAGCAGTCCGCGGAGGGTTAACACTGAAGCTTTCTTT; CDR3aa: CASSPRRVNTEAFF
v_gene: TRBV28; d_gene: TRBD1; abundance: few; j_gene: TRBJ2-5; CDR3nt: TGTGCCAGCAGGACCACAGGGGTCAAGACCCAGTACTTC; CDR3aa: CASRTTGVKTQYF
v_gene: TRBV6-2/TRBV6-3; d_gene: TRBD1; abundance: .; j_gene: TRBJ1-5; CDR3nt: TGTGCCAGCAGTTATGCGTCTGGGACAGAGAATCAGCCCCAGCATTTT; CDR3aa: CASSYASGTENQPQHF
v_gene: TRBV6-1; d_gene: .; abundance: few; j_gene: TRBJ2-3; CDR3nt: TGTGCCAGCAGTGAATATGGAGATACGCAGTATTTT; CDR3aa: CASSEYGDTQYF
v_gene: TRBV12-3/TRBV12-4; d_gene: TRBD2; abundance: .; j_gene: TRBJ2-1; CDR3nt: TGTGCCAGCAGTTTTTTACGCGGGGGGCTTGGCAATGAGCAGTTCTTC; CDR3aa: CASSFLRGGLGNEQFF
v_gene: TRBV20-1; d_gene: .; abundance: .; j_gene: TRBJ2-2; CDR3nt: TGCAGTGCTAGGCGAGAAGGGGTTACCGGGGAGCTGTTTTTT; CDR3aa: CSARREGVTGELFF
v_gene: TRBV6-2/TRBV6-3; d_gene: TRBD2; abundance: .; j_gene: TRBJ2-7; CDR3nt: TGTGCCAGCAGCCCCACACTAGCGGGAGGGGGCTCCTACGAGCAGTACTTC; CDR3aa: CASSPTLAGGGSYEQYF
v_gene: TRBV27; d_gene: TRBD2; abundance: few; j_gene: TRBJ2-1; CDR3nt: TGTGCCAGCAGTTTAGCGAGCGGGAGCAATTCGGGGAATGAGCAGTTCTTC; CDR3aa: CASSLASGSNSGNEQFF
v_gene: TRBV5-1; d_gene: .; abundance: once; j_gene: TRBJ2-4; CDR3nt: TGCGCCAGCAGCTTGGGAGCCCTCGCGGACATTCAGTACTTC; CDR3aa: CASSLGALADIQYF